The 31 T cell receptor beta chains given below trace back to one sample, sequenced in a study of cytomegalovirus exposure and HLA in healthy donors. Primers for the PCR totalled 60 Vbeta and 13 Jbeta. Profiled with immunoSEQ multiplex PCR; TCRdb holds only in-frame clones, not every one. Of about 180,000 clones listed, 75% to 85% are singletons. The sequencing input was PBMCs. The receptors here all came from a man younger than 35 in good health and CMV-seronegative.

Written as DNA, the CDR3 is TGTGCCAGCAGCCTGGGGCAGCAAACCTACGAGCAGTACTTC. Amino acids: CASSLGQQTYEQYF. The J gene is TRBJ2-7, the V gene TRBV7-6; D might be TRBD1 (5 bases). Trimming removed 5 bases from V and 2 bases from J, with 13 bases in between. CDR3 length equals 14 residues. Germline assignment: CDR1 SGHVS and CDR2 FNYEAQ.

The chain carries TRBV5-1 and TRBJ2-6, with 11 bases identical to TRBD2. The germline gives CDR1 SGHRS, CDR2 YFSETQ. The CDR3 is 20 amino acids. V was pared by 2 bases and J by 1 base, with 11 bases of the junction left unmatched. CDR3 coding DNA: TGCGCCAGCAGCTTAGGGCTAGCGGGAGGTGGCCGGTCTGGGGCCAACGTCCTGACTTTC. Translation gives CASSLGLAGGGRSGANVLTF.

This clone was recorded a few times. The chain employs TRBV5-1 and TRBJ1-5, with TRBD1 as a possible D gene (6 bases). Deletions cut 6 bases from V and 0 bases from J, with 22 bases between. The CDR3 sequence is 18 residues long. Germline V lookup: CDR1 SGHRS, CDR2 YFSETQ. This chain's CDR3 is CASTPGGTLQTSNQPQHF. In DNA form, the CDR3 reads TGCGCCAGCACCCCTGGGGGCACGCTGCAAACTAGCAATCAGCCCCAGCATTTT.

About this clone itself: No DNA is shown, since the ends of the CDR3 on it are uncertain; the CDR3 is the one TCRdb lists. Other DNA sequences of this sample code for an identical CDR3. The chain couples TRBV6-1 to TRBJ1-6; TRBD1, the D gene given by the table, was not confirmed from the DNA. The germline gives CDR1 MNHNS, CDR2 SASEGT. The length of the CDR3 is 20 amino acids, counting both ends. This chain's CDR3 is CASSEWGQGAVESYNSPLHF.

CDR3 loop: CASSLDGTVTDTQYF. The CDR3 region has the DNA TGCGCCAGCAGCTTGGATGGGACAGTGACAGATACGCAGTATTTT. The V and J genes are TRBV5-1 and TRBJ2-3; 7 nucleotides agree with TRBD1. V lost 0 bases to trimming and J lost 3 bases; unmatched junction nucleotides: 4. CDR3 length: 15 amino acids. CDR1 and CDR2 (germline): SGHRS, YFSETQ.

The chain links TRBV4-2 to TRBJ2-3; 14 nucleotides align to TRBD2. The CDR3 sequence is 17 residues long. Losses at the gene ends were 3 bases for V and 5 bases for J; bases not matched to a gene: 7. Germline V gene lookup returns CDR1 LGHNA and CDR2 YNFKEQ. The CDR3 reads CASSQARLAGGQDTQYF. The CDR3, as DNA: TGTGCCAGCAGCCAGGCCCGACTAGCGGGGGGGCAAGATACGCAGTATTTT.

This sequence joins TRBV2 and TRBJ2-7, with 7 bases matching TRBD2. CDR1 and CDR2 (germline): SNHLY, FYNNEI. The J segment lost 10 bases and the V segment lost 2 bases, leaving 11 bases of the junction unmatched. The CDR3 contains 14 residues. The DNA for the CDR3 is TGTGCCAGCAGTGAAAGGTGGGGGGGTACTGTTCAGTACTTC. It is translated as CASSERWGGTVQYF.

V usage is TRBV27 and J usage is TRBJ2-3; no reliable D call. V gave up 1 base and J gave up 2 bases, with 4 bases separating them. Germline CDR1 MNHEY, CDR2 SMNVEV (reference sequence). The CDR3 runs 13 residues. The CDR3 reads CASSLFSTDTQYF. In DNA form, the CDR3 reads TGTGCCAGCAGTTTATTCTCCACAGATACGCAGTATTTT.

The rearrangement uses TRBV2 and TRBJ2-6, with D perhaps TRBD1 (5 bases). V shed 6 bases and J shed 1 base, with 10 bases lying between them. Per germline, CDR1 SNHLY and CDR2 FYNNEI. This CDR3 is built from 15 residues. In DNA, the CDR3 is TGTGCCAGCAGGACCGACAGTTCTGGGGCCAACGTCCTGACTTTC. Amino acid sequence: CASRTDSSGANVLTF.

The CDR3 DNA follows: TGTGCCAGCAGCCCGCAGGTAGCGGGGGGGAGGGAGACCCAGTACTTC. It codes for CASSPQVAGGRETQYF. The chain carries TRBV5-6 and TRBJ2-5; 11 positions match TRBD2. Per germline, CDR1 SGHDT and CDR2 YYEEEE. V shed 4 bases and J 5 bases; nucleotides not matched to a gene: 10. The CDR3 sequence is 16 residues long.

This chain uses TRBV7-8 with TRBJ2-7; 7 nucleotides line up with TRBD1. Trimming took 0 bases from V and 6 from J; bases not matched to a gene: 5. CDR1 and CDR2 from the germline V gene are SGHVS and FQNEAQ. CDR3 length: 14 amino acids. CDR3 sequence: CASSLAETGSEQYF. As DNA, the CDR3 is TGTGCCAGCAGCTTAGCGGAGACAGGGTCCGAGCAGTACTTC.

V gene TRBV5-6 combines with J gene TRBJ2-3; D not certain. CDR3 length equals 14 residues. V was clipped by 7 bases and J by 2 bases, with 14 bases between them. CDR1 and CDR2 (germline): SGHDT, YYEEEE. The DNA of the CDR3 is TGTGCCAGCCCCGGCGGTTACCACACAGATACGCAGTATTTT. It specifies CASPGGYHTDTQYF.

The chain links TRBV28 to TRBJ2-3; weak D call: TRBD2 (6 bases). Germline values: CDR1 MDHEN, CDR2 SYDVKM. V was cut by 2 bases and J by 0 bases, with 9 bases left in between. CDR3 length: 15 residues. As DNA, the CDR3 is TGTGCCAGCAGTTTAGTAGGGACTAGCACAGATACGCAGTATTTT. It translates to CASSLVGTSTDTQYF. The full variable domain, completed using reference TRBV28 and TRBJ2-3, is DVKVTQSSRYLVKRTGEKVFLECVQDMDHENMFWYRQDPGLGLRLIYFSYDVKMKEKGDIPEGYSVSREKKERFSLILESASTNQTSMYLCASSLVGTSTDTQYFGPGTRLTVL.

This chain links TRBV6-5 with TRBJ1-1, with TRBD1 as a possible D gene (6 bases). This CDR3 contains 12 residues. Trimming pared 6 bases from V and 14 bases from J, leaving 19 bases between. Germline V lookup: CDR1 MNHEY, CDR2 SVGAGI. CDR3: CASRRLGGPGFF. CDR3 bases: TGTGCCAGCAGGAGACTCGGGGGGCCGGGGTTCTTT.

The chain joins TRBV5-1 to TRBJ2-1; D remains ambiguous. CDR3 size: 16 residues. CDR1 and CDR2 from the germline V gene are SGHRS and YFSETQ. V was pared by 2 bases and J by 0 bases, with 12 bases between. The CDR3 sequence: CASSFQESSSYNEQFF. As DNA, the CDR3 is TGCGCCAGCAGCTTCCAGGAAAGCAGCTCCTACAATGAGCAGTTCTTC.

The rearrangement joins TRBV6-4 to TRBJ1-4; the D gene is possibly TRBD1 (5 bases). CDR3 length: 13 amino acids. The V end was cut by 0 bases, the J end by 7 bases, with 6 bases between. Germline lookup yields CDR1 MRHNA and CDR2 SNTAGT. The CDR3 is CASSDSGGEKLFF. The CDR3 coding sequence is TGTGCCAGCAGTGACTCGGGGGGTGAAAAACTGTTTTTT.

The count of this clone is one. CDR3: CASSLRTVNYGYTF. CDR3 nucleotide sequence: TGTGCCAGCAGTTTACGGACAGTTAACTATGGCTACACCTTC. The V and J genes are TRBV27 and TRBJ1-2; maybe TRBD1 (6 bases). Germline CDR1 is MNHEY and CDR2 is SMNVEV (reference sequence). Trimming shortened V by 2 bases and J by 1 base, and 8 bases separated the two germline ends. The CDR3 runs 14 residues.

This clone has a handful of counts. The CDR3 spells CASSLGLSYNEQFF. In nucleotides, the CDR3 is TGTGCCAGCAGTTTAGGGCTGTCCTACAATGAGCAGTTCTTC. The V and J genes are TRBV28 and TRBJ2-1, with unresolved D. With 2 bases removed from V and 1 base from J, the gap between germline ends came to 6 bases. There are 14 residues in the CDR3. CDR1 and CDR2 from the germline V gene are MDHEN and SYDVKM.

This clone was found a few times. The rearrangement links TRBV5-6 to TRBJ1-2; the D is unclear. V was clipped by 7 bases and J by 7 bases, with 20 bases between them. Germline-derived CDR1 and CDR2 are SGHDT and YYEEEE. The CDR3 loop spans 14 amino acids. CDR3 nucleotide sequence: TGTGCCAGCGGTCTTTCCGAGTCAGGAATTGGCTACACCTTC. Amino acids: CASGLSESGIGYTF.

The chain is built from TRBV6-1 and TRBJ1-5; D remains ambiguous. The CDR3 runs to 14 residues. CDR1 and CDR2 (germline): MNHNS, SASEGT. V shed 7 bases and J shed 5 bases, with 15 bases lying between them. Here the CDR3 DNA reads TGTGCCAGCACCCAAGGCGGGCCCGATCAGCCCCAGCATTTT. Protein: CASTQGGPDQPQHF.

The rearrangement links TRBV27 to TRBJ1-1, with no clear D. This CDR3 is built from 13 residues. The V gene's germline CDR1 is MNHEY and CDR2 SMNVEV (reference sequence). V lost 5 bases to trimming and J lost 4 bases, with 11 bases between them. The CDR3 here is CASSPGIATEAFF. CDR3 DNA: TGTGCCAGCAGTCCCGGTATCGCCACTGAAGCTTTCTTT.

This chain uses TRBV10-3 with TRBJ2-2; maybe TRBD1 (6 bases). Germline V gene lookup returns CDR1 ENHRY and CDR2 SYGVKD. CDR3 length: 14 residues. The V and J ends lost 3 bases and 6 bases respectively, with 11 bases between them. The CDR3 nucleotides are TGTGCCATCAGTGATGAGGGGGACCCCGGGGAGCTGTTTTTT. Amino acids: CAISDEGDPGELFF.

The chain joins TRBV4-2 to TRBJ2-1, with 8 bases that match TRBD2. Germline CDR1 and CDR2: LGHNA and YNFKEQ. V was clipped by 1 base and J by 5 bases; unmatched bases: 10. This CDR3 contains 17 residues. The CDR3 reads CASSQAPGLVVHNEQFF. Written as DNA, the CDR3 is TGTGCCAGCAGCCAAGCGCCGGGACTAGTCGTCCACAATGAGCAGTTCTTC.

This clone appeared once. The chain couples TRBV6-1 to TRBJ2-1; a weak D match, TRBD1 (6 bases). Germline CDR1 reads MNHNS; CDR2 reads SASEGT. The ends were cut back, 3 bases at V and 6 bases at J, with 21 bases in the middle. The CDR3 is 17 amino acids. CDR3 nucleotide sequence: TGTGCCAGCAGTGAGCCCGGTGGGGGCCCCAGGGGCAATGAGCAGTTCTTC. Amino acid sequence: CASSEPGGGPRGNEQFF.

The chain combines TRBV5-6 with TRBJ2-7; 7 nucleotides match TRBD1. V lost 3 bases to trimming and J lost 2 bases; unmatched junction nucleotides: 14. Germline assignment: CDR1 SGHDT and CDR2 YYEEEE. This CDR3 is 17 amino acids long. CDR3 in DNA: TGTGCCAGCAGCTCAACAGCCGGGACAGCGAGCACCTACGAGCAGTACTTC. It translates to CASSSTAGTASTYEQYF.

The chain is built from TRBV28 and TRBJ2-2; D gene unclear. Germline V CDR1 and CDR2: MDHEN, SYDVKM. V was trimmed by 7 bases and J by 0 bases, leaving 9 bases between them. The CDR3 sequence is 14 residues long. CDR3 DNA sequence: TGTGCCAGCATCCCTAACTCGAACACCGGGGAGCTGTTTTTT. As protein: CASIPNSNTGELFF.

As for this clone: Other DNA sequences in the sample encode the same CDR3. The gene calls are TRBV7-9 and TRBJ2-7; 10 bases are a match to TRBD1. J gave up 6 bases and V 5 bases, and 4 bases lay outside the gene matches. CDR1 is SEHNR and CDR2 is FQNEAQ in the germline V gene (reference sequence). The CDR3 consists of 13 residues. The CDR3 loop is CASSPGQGGEQYF. The CDR3 nucleotides read TGTGCCAGCAGCCCCGGACAGGGGGGCGAGCAGTACTTC.

This clone has a single count. The chain recombines TRBV7-6 with TRBJ2-5, with 7 nucleotides matching TRBD1. The trim removed 6 bases at V and 1 base at J, leaving 8 bases unmatched. This CDR3 has 15 residues. The germline gives CDR1 SGHVS, CDR2 FNYEAQ. Here the CDR3 DNA reads TGTGCCAGCAGTCGGGACAGCACTTCCCAAGAGACCCAGTACTTC. Translated: CASSRDSTSQETQYF.

J is TRBJ2-7 and V is TRBV7-9; TRBD2 is a possible D gene (6 bases). CDR1 SEHNR and CDR2 FQNEAQ come from the germline V gene (reference sequence). Deletions cut 2 bases from V and 2 bases from J, with 10 bases between. This CDR3 spans 14 amino acids. CDR3 loop: CASSLTGLPYEQYF. CDR3 nucleotides: TGTGCCAGCAGCTTAACCGGACTACCCTACGAGCAGTACTTC.

The rearrangement links TRBV29-1 to TRBJ2-5, with 12 bases fitting TRBD1. The CDR3 spans 15 residues. The J segment lost 11 bases and the V segment lost 7 bases, leaving 17 bases of the junction unmatched. Germline CDR1 is SQVTM and CDR2 is ANQGSEA. The CDR3 DNA is TGCAGCGCGGGACAGGGGGCGAACGGAGTCCGGGAGCAGTACTTC. Translated, it gives CSAGQGANGVREQYF.

This chain uses TRBV19 with TRBJ1-3, with a tentative D call TRBD1 (6 bases). Germline lookup yields CDR1 LNHDA and CDR2 SQIVND (reference sequence). V was pared by 5 bases and J by 1 base, with 18 bases between. The CDR3 has 17 residues. Here the CDR3 reads CASSQNRTGLSGNTIYF. The CDR3 nucleotides are TGTGCCAGTAGTCAAAACCGAACAGGGCTTTCTGGAAACACCATATATTTT.